This T cell receptor beta chain was captured by sequencing in a study of T cells after yellow fever vaccination. Whole-study findings and limits: The secondary response peaked faster, at day 5 versus 15, but was weaker. In FACS-sorted repertoires, abundant clonotypes from the bulk population could appear as contaminants. Most primary-vaccination clones recurred post-booster (roughly 96% CD4, around 90% CD8).

As TCR cDNA was made by 5'RACE template switching, a universal primer site and UMIs were added. TCRdb used MiXCR to reprocess the 5' RACE reads, holding one entry per CDR3 protein. Here the sample spans approximately 120,000 distinct CDR3 sequences, under 8.5% being singletons. This clonotype was counted at least ten times. What it binds is not known. With V trimmed by 4 bases and J by 2 bases, 9 bases remained unmatched. The CDR3 covers 16 residues. CDR1 is SGHRS and CDR2 is YFSETQ in the germline V gene. The genes are TRBV5-1 and TRBJ2-3, with 8 bases that match TRBD1. This specimen was CD4+ T cells sorted from PBMCs, taken more than 8 days after the first yellow fever vaccination. The clonotype comes from a man younger than 35 who received the YFV17D yellow fever vaccine. The CDR3 region has the DNA TGCGCCAGCAGCAGGGACAGGAGTTACACCACAGATACGCAGTATTTT. Translation: CASSRDRSYTTDTQYF.